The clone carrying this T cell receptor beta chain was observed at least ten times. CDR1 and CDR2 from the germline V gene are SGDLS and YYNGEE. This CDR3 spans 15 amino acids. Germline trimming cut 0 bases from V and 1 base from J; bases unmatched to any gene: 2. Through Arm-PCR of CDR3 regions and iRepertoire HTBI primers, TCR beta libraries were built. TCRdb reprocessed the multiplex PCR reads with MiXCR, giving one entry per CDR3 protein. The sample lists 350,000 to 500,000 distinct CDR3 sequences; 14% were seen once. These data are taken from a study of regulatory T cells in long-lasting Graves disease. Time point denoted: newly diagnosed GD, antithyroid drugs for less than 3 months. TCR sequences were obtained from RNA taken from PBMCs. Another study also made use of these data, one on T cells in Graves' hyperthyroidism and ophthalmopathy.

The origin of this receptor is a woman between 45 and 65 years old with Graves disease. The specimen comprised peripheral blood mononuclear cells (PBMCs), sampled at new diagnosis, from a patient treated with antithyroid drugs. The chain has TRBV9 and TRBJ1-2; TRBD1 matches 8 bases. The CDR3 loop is CASSVGTGFNYGYTF. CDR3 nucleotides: TGTGCCAGCAGCGTAGGGACAGGGTTTAACTATGGCTACACCTTC.